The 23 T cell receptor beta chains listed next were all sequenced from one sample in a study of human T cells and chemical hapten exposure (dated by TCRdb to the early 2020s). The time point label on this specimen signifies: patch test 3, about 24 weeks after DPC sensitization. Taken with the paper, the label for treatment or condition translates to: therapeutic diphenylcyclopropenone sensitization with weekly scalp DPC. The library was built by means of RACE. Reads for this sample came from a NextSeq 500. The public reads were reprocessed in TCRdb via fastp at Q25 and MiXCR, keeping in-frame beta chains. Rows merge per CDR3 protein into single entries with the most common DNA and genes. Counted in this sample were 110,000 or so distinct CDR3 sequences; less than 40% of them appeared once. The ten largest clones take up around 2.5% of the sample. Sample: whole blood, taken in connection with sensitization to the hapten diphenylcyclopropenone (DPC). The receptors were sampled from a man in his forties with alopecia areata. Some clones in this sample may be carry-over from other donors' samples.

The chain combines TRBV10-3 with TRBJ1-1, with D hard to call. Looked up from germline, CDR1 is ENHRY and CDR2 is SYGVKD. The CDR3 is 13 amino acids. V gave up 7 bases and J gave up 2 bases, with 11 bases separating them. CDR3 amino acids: CAINREVNTEAFF. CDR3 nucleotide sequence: TGTGCCATCAATCGGGAGGTCAACACTGAAGCTTTCTTT.

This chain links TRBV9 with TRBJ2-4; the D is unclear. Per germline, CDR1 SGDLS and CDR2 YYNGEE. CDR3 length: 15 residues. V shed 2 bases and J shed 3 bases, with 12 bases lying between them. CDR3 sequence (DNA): TGTGCCAGCAGCGTTACTGACTCTGGCAAAAACATTCAGTACTTC. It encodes CASSVTDSGKNIQYF.

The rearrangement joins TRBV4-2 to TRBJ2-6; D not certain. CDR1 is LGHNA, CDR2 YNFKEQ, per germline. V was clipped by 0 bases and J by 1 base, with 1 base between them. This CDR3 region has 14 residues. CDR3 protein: CASSQESGANVLTF. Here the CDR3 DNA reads TGTGCCAGCAGCCAAGAATCTGGGGCCAACGTCCTGACTTTC.

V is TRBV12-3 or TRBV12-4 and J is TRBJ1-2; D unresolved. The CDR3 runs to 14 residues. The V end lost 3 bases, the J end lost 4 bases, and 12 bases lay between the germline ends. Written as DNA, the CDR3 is TGTGCCAGCAGTTTGGGCAGCGGAGGCTATGGCTACACCTTC. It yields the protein CASSLGSGGYGYTF.

The CDR3 coding sequence is TGTGCCAGCAGCTTAGAAGCTTTTTCACCCCTCCACTTT. Residues: CASSLEAFSPLHF. The chain couples TRBV11-2 to TRBJ1-6; no reliable D call. Between the trimmed V and J ends, which lost 0 bases and 9 bases, there was a span of 6 bases. This CDR3 region has 13 residues. Germline V gene data show CDR1 as SGHAT and CDR2 as FQNNGV.

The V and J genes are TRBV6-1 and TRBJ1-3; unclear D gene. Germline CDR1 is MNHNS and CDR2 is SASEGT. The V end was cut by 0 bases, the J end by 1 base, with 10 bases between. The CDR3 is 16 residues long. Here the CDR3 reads CASSEAQLGSGNTIYF. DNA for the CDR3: TGTGCCAGCAGTGAAGCGCAGCTGGGTTCTGGAAACACCATATATTTT.

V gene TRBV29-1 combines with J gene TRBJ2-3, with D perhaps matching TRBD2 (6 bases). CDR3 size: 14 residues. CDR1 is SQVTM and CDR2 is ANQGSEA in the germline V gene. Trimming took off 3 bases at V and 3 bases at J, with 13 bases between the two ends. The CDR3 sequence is CSVDGGAMTDTQYF. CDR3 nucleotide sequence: TGCAGCGTTGACGGGGGAGCCATGACAGATACGCAGTATTTT.

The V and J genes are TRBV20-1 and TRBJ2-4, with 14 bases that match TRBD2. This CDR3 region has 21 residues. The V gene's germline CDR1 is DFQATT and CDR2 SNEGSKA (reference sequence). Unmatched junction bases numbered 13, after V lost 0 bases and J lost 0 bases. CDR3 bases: TGCAGTGCTAGAGAAGTAGCTGGGACTAGCGGGAGAGCACTAGCCAAAAACATTCAGTACTTC. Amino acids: CSAREVAGTSGRALAKNIQYF.

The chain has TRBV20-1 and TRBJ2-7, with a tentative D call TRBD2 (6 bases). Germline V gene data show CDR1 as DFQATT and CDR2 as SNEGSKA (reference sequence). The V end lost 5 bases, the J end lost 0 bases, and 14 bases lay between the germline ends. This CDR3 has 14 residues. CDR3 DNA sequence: TGCAGTGCTGGGTGGCTAGCGATCTCCTACGAGCAGTACTTC. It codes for CSAGWLAISYEQYF.

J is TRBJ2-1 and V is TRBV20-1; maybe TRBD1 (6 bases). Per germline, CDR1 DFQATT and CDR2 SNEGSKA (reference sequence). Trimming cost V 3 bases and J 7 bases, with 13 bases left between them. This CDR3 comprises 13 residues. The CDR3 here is CSASSFTGNEQFF. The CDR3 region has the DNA TGCAGTGCTAGCTCTTTCACAGGGAATGAGCAGTTCTTC.

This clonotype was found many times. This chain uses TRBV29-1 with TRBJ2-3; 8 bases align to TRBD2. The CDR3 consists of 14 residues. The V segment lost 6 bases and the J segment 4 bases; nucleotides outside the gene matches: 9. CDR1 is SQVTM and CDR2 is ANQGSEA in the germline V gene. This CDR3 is CSVTAGAKPDTQYF. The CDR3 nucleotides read TGCAGCGTAACAGCGGGAGCTAAACCAGATACGCAGTATTTT.

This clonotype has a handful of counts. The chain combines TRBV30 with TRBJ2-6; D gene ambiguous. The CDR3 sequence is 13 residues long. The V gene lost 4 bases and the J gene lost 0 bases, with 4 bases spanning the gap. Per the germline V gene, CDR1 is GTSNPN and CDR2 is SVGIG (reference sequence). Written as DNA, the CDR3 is TGTGCCTGGAACCCCTCTGGGGCCAACGTCCTGACTTTC. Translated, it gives CAWNPSGANVLTF.

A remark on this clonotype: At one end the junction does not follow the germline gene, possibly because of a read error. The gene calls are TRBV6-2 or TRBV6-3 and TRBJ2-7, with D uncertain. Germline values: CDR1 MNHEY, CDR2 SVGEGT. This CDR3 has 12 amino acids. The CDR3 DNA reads TGTGCCAGCAGGGGCTTCTCCCACGAGCAGTACTTC. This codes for CASRGFSHEQYF.

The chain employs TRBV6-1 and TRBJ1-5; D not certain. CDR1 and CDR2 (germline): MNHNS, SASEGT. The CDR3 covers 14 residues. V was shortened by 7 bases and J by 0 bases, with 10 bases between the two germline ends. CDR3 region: CASTLTGSNQPQHF. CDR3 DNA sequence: TGTGCCAGCACTTTGACCGGTAGCAATCAGCCCCAGCATTTT.

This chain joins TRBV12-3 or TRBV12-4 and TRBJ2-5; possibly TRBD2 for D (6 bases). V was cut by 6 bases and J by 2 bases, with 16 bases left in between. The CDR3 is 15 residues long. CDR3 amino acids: CASSPDGGLQETQYF. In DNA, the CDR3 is TGTGCCAGCAGCCCGGACGGAGGACTACAAGAGACCCAGTACTTC.

The CDR3 region is CASSLGLVYEQYV. The CDR3 DNA is TGTGCCAGCAGTTTAGGACTAGTCTACGAGCAGTACGTC. The rearrangement links TRBV12-3 or TRBV12-4 to TRBJ2-7, with D tentatively TRBD2 (6 bases). Trimming shortened V by 1 base and J by 3 bases, and 7 bases separated the two germline ends. The CDR3 has 13 amino acids.

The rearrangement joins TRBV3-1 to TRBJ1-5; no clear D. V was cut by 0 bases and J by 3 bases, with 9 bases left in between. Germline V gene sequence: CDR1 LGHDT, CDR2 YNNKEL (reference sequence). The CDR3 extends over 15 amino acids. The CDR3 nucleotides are TGTGCCAGCAGCCAAGACGGGGTCCCCAATCAGCCCCAGCATTTT. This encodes CASSQDGVPNQPQHF. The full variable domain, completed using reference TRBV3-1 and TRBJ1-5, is DTAVSQTPKYLVTQMGNDKSIKCEQNLGHDTMYWYKQDSKKFLKIMFSYNNKELIINETVPNRFSPKSPDKAHLNLHINSLELGDSAVYFCASSQDGVPNQPQHFGDGTRLSIL.

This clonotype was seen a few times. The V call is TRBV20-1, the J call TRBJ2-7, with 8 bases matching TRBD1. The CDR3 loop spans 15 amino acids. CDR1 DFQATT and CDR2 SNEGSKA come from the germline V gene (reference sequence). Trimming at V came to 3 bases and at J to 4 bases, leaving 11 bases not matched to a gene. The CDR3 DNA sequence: TGCAGTGCTAGGAAACAGGGGGGTGGGGCTTACGAGCAGTACGTC. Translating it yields CSARKQGGGAYEQYV.

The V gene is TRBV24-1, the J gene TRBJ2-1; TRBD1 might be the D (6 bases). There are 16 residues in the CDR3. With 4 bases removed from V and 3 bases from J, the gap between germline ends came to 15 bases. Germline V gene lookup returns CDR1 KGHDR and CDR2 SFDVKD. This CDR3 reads CATSDSTGTGYNEQFF. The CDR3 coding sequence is TGTGCCACCAGTGACTCTACAGGGACCGGCTACAATGAGCAGTTCTTC.

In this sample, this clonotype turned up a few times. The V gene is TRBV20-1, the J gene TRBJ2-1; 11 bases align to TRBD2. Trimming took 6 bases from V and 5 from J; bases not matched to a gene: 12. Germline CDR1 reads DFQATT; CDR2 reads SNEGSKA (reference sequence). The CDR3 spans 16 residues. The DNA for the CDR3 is TGCAGTGCCCATACCCCACCGGGACTAGCGGACAATGAGCAGTTCTTC. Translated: CSAHTPPGLADNEQFF.

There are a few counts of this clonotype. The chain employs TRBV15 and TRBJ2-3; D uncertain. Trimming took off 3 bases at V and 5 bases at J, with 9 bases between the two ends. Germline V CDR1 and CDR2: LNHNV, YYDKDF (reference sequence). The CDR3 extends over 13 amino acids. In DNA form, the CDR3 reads TGTGCCACCAGCAGGTCCTGGCAAGATACGCAGTATTTT. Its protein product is CATSRSWQDTQYF.

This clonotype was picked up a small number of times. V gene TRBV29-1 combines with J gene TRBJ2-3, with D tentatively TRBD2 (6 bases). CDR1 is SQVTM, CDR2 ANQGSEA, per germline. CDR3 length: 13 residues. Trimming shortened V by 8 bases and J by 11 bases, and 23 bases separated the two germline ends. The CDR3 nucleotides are TGCAGCTTACGGGACTCGGATTATGTAGGGCAGTATTTT. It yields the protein CSLRDSDYVGQYF.

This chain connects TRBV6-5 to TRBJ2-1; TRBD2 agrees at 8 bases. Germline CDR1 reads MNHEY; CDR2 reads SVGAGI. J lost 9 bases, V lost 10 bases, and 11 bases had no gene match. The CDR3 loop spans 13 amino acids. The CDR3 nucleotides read TGTGCCATTCGCCGGGAGGGCTCGGGTGAGCAGTTCTTC. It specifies CAIRREGSGEQFF.